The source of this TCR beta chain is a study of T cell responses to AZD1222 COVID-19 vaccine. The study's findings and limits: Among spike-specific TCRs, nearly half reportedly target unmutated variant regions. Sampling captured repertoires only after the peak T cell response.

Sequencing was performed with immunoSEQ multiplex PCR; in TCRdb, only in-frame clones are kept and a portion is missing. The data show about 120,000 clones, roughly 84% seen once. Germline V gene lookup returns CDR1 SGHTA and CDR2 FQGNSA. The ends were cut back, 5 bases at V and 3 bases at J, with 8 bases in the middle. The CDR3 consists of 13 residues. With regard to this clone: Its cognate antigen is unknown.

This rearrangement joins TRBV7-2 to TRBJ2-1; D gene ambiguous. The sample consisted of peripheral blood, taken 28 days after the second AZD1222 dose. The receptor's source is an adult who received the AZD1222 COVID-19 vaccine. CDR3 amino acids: CASSPSFYNEQFF. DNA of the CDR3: TGTGCCAGCAGCCCCTCCTTCTACAATGAGCAGTTCTTC.